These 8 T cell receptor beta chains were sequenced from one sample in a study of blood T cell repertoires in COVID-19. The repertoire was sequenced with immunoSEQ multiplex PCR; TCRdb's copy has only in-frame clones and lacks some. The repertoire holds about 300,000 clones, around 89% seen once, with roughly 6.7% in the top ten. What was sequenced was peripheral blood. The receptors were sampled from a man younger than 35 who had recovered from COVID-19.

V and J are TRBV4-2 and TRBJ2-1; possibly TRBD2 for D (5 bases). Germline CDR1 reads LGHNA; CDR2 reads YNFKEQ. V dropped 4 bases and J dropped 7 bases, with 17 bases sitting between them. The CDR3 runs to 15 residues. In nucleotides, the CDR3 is TGTGCCAGCAGCCCCGGCGGGTCTACGGGGAATGAGCAGTTCTTC. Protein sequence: CASSPGGSTGNEQFF.

CDR3 DNA sequence: TGTGCCAGCAGTGGGGGTGTCGCAAGCGGGAGGAGGACAAACACCGGGGAGCTGTTTTTT. Protein: CASSGGVASGRRTNTGELFF. The chain couples TRBV6-2 or TRBV6-3 to TRBJ2-2, with 9 bases lining up with TRBD2. The V segment lost 5 bases and the J segment 2 bases; nucleotides outside the gene matches: 18. Germline V gene data show CDR1 as MNHEY and CDR2 as SVGEGT. This CDR3 comprises 20 residues.

In DNA form, the CDR3 reads TGTGCCAGCAGCTCGGGAGGGGCAGATGGCTACACCTTC. Translating it yields CASSSGGADGYTF. The rearrangement uses TRBV13 and TRBJ1-2; the D gene is possibly TRBD1 (5 bases). The ends were cut back, 4 bases at V and 6 bases at J, with 12 bases in the middle. Germline V lookup: CDR1 PRHDT, CDR2 FYEKMQ (reference sequence). The CDR3 has 13 amino acids.

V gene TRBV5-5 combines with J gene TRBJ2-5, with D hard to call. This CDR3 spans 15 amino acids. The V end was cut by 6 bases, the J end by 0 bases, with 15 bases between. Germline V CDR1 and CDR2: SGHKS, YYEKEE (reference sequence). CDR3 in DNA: TGTGCCAGCACCCCCTGGGCCTCATACCAAGAGACCCAGTACTTC. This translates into CASTPWASYQETQYF.

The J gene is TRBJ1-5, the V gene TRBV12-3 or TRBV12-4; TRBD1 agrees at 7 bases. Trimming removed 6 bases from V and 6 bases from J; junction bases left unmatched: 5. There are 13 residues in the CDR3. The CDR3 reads CASSFTGAQPQHF. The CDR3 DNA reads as TGTGCCAGCAGCTTTACAGGGGCTCAGCCCCAGCATTTT.

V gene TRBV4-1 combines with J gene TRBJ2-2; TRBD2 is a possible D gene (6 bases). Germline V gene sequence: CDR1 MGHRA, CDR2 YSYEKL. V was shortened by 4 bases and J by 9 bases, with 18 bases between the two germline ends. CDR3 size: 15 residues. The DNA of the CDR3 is TGCGCCAGCAGCCGGATGGGGGAGGCTTTGAGGGAGCTGTTTTTT. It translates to CASSRMGEALRELFF.

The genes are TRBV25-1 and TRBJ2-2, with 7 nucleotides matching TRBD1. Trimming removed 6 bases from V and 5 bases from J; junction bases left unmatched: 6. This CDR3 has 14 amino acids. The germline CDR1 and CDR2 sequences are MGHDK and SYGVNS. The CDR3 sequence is CASSQTGRTGELFF. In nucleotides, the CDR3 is TGTGCCAGCAGCCAGACAGGGCGGACCGGGGAGCTGTTTTTT.

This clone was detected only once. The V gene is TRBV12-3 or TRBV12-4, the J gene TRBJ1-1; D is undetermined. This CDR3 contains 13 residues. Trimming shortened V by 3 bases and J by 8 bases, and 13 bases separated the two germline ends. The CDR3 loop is CASSFIRGSEAFF. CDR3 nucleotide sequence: TGTGCCAGCAGTTTTATAAGAGGGTCCGAAGCTTTCTTT.